This is a list of T cell receptor beta chains from one sample in a study of human T cells and chemical hapten exposure. TCRdb fed the RACE reads into MiXCR, producing one record per CDR3 protein. The sample yields some 100,000 distinct CDR3 sequences, 9% to 9.5% seen once. The starting material was whole blood, obtained in connection with sensitization to the hapten diphenylcyclopropenone (DPC). Source of these receptors: a woman aged 40 to 49 with alopecia areata. Some clones in this sample may be carry-over from other donors' samples. CDR3s include the opening cysteine and the closing phenylalanine or tryptophan. Each record gives: clone size, V gene, D gene, J gene, CDR3 protein, CDR3 DNA. D genes are given only for firm matches. Clone size, where shown, is once, few, many, or a class for clones that have expanded.

abundance: few; v_gene: TRBV29-1; d_gene: TRBD1; j_gene: TRBJ2-6; CDR3aa: CSVEDRVLSGANVLTF; CDR3nt: TGCAGCGTTGAGGACAGGGTTCTCTCTGGGGCCAACGTCCTGACTTTC
abundance: many; v_gene: TRBV4-1; d_gene: TRBD1; j_gene: TRBJ1-2; CDR3aa: CASSPNTGGASIGGYTF; CDR3nt: TGCGCCAGCAGCCCAAACACAGGGGGCGCAAGTATTGGAGGCTACACCTTC
abundance: many; v_gene: TRBV4-1; d_gene: TRBD1; j_gene: TRBJ1-4; CDR3aa: CASRETGGTNEKLFF; CDR3nt: TGCGCCAGCAGAGAGACAGGGGGAACTAATGAAAAACTGTTTTTT
abundance: NA; v_gene: TRBV6-2/TRBV6-3; d_gene: NA; j_gene: TRBJ2-1; CDR3aa: CASSYSTQGPSSYNEQFF; CDR3nt: TGTGCCAGCAGTTACTCGACCCAGGGGCCAAGCTCCTACAATGAGCAGTTCTTC
abundance: NA; v_gene: TRBV20-1; d_gene: TRBD1; j_gene: TRBJ2-1; CDR3aa: CSALPGTGGWDEQFF; CDR3nt: TGCAGTGCTCTCCCCGGGACAGGGGGCTGGGATGAGCAGTTCTTC
abundance: NA; v_gene: TRBV9; d_gene: NA; j_gene: TRBJ1-2; CDR3aa: CASSAGIYGYTF; CDR3nt: TGTGCCAGCAGTGCGGGGATCTATGGCTACACCTTC
abundance: NA; v_gene: TRBV18; d_gene: TRBD1; j_gene: TRBJ1-5; CDR3aa: CASSPGTDNQPQHF; CDR3nt: TGTGCCAGCTCTCCCGGGACAGACAATCAGCCCCAGCATTTT
abundance: NA; v_gene: TRBV29-1; d_gene: NA; j_gene: TRBJ2-7; CDR3aa: CSVAGQTTSSEQYF; CDR3nt: TGCAGCGTCGCCGGGCAGACTACTAGTTCCGAGCAGTACTTC
abundance: NA; v_gene: TRBV12-5; d_gene: NA; j_gene: TRBJ2-1; CDR3aa: CASGYLTEQFF; CDR3nt: TGTGCTAGTGGCTACTTGACTGAGCAGTTCTTC
abundance: NA; v_gene: TRBV19; d_gene: NA; j_gene: TRBJ2-1; CDR3aa: CASSIRPPSSYNEQFF; CDR3nt: TGTGCCAGTAGTATAAGACCCCCTAGCTCCTACAATGAGCAGTTCTTC
abundance: few; v_gene: TRBV4-1; d_gene: TRBD2; j_gene: TRBJ2-3; CDR3aa: CASSFRLAGGPTDTQYF; CDR3nt: TGCGCCAGCAGTTTTAGACTAGCGGGGGGGCCCACAGATACGCAGTATTTT
abundance: many; v_gene: TRBV4-2; d_gene: NA; j_gene: TRBJ2-7; CDR3aa: CASSQVASPLEQYF; CDR3nt: TGTGCCAGCAGCCAAGTCGCATCCCCCCTCGAGCAGTACTTC
abundance: many; v_gene: TRBV5-1; d_gene: NA; j_gene: TRBJ1-6; CDR3aa: CASSFRQGNSPLHF; CDR3nt: TGCGCCAGCAGCTTTCGGCAGGGGAATTCACCCCTCCACTTT
abundance: many; v_gene: TRBV7-9; d_gene: TRBD1; j_gene: TRBJ2-7; CDR3aa: CASSTLTRQGGALSSYEQYF; CDR3nt: TGTGCCAGCAGTACCTTAACCAGACAAGGGGGCGCCCTTTCCTCCTACGAGCAGTACTTC
abundance: few; v_gene: TRBV28; d_gene: TRBD2; j_gene: TRBJ2-7; CDR3aa: CASTPAGGGPSPYEQYF; CDR3nt: TGTGCCAGCACTCCTGCGGGGGGGGGACCCTCTCCCTACGAGCAGTACTTC
abundance: NA; v_gene: TRBV29-1; d_gene: NA; j_gene: TRBJ2-5; CDR3aa: CSVASAWETQYF; CDR3nt: TGCAGCGTTGCCTCGGCCTGGGAGACCCAGTACTTC
abundance: few; v_gene: TRBV20-1; d_gene: TRBD2; j_gene: TRBJ2-7; CDR3aa: CSARDPAGGSYEQYF; CDR3nt: TGCAGTGCTAGAGATCCGGCGGGGGGATCCTACGAGCAGTACTTC
abundance: NA; v_gene: TRBV18; d_gene: NA; j_gene: TRBJ2-7; CDR3aa: CASSPTTGTKDEQYF; CDR3nt: TGTGCCAGCTCACCGACGACAGGTACAAAAGACGAGCAGTACTTC
abundance: few; v_gene: TRBV27; d_gene: NA; j_gene: TRBJ1-2; CDR3aa: CASSLSAGEWGYGYTF; CDR3nt: TGTGCCAGCAGTTTATCGGCAGGGGAGTGGGGCTATGGCTACACCTTC
abundance: NA; v_gene: TRBV4-3; d_gene: TRBD1; j_gene: TRBJ1-5; CDR3aa: CASSRGQGADASGNQPQHF; CDR3nt: TGCGCCAGCAGCCGGGGACAGGGGGCGGACGCATCGGGCAATCAGCCCCAGCATTTT
abundance: NA; v_gene: TRBV10-2; d_gene: TRBD1; j_gene: TRBJ2-7; CDR3aa: CASLAPTGGEQYF; CDR3nt: TGCGCCAGCCTGGCCCCAACAGGGGGCGAGCAGTACTTC
abundance: NA; v_gene: TRBV12-3/TRBV12-4; d_gene: NA; j_gene: TRBJ1-4; CDR3aa: CASSLAGVKTANEKLFF; CDR3nt: TGTGCCAGCAGTTTAGCAGGGGTTAAAACAGCTAATGAAAAACTGTTTTTT
abundance: once; v_gene: TRBV18; d_gene: NA; j_gene: TRBJ2-7; CDR3aa: CASSPRASRYEQYF; CDR3nt: TGTGCCAGCTCACCACGAGCTAGCAGGTACGAGCAGTACTTC
abundance: NA; v_gene: TRBV12-3/TRBV12-4; d_gene: TRBD1; j_gene: TRBJ2-4; CDR3aa: CASSLWTGLAKNIQYF; CDR3nt: TGTGCCAGCAGTCTGTGGACAGGGCTAGCCAAAAACATTCAGTACTTC
abundance: few; v_gene: TRBV6-5; d_gene: TRBD1; j_gene: TRBJ1-2; CDR3aa: CASSYTGTAYGYTF; CDR3nt: TGTGCCAGCAGTTACACCGGGACAGCCTATGGCTACACCTTC
abundance: many; v_gene: TRBV7-2; d_gene: TRBD2; j_gene: TRBJ2-5; CDR3aa: CASSSSSGGAWETQYF; CDR3nt: TGTGCCAGCAGCTCCAGTAGCGGGGGGGCCTGGGAGACCCAGTACTTC
abundance: few; v_gene: TRBV14; d_gene: NA; j_gene: TRBJ2-2; CDR3aa: CASSREIEVRTGELFF; CDR3nt: TGTGCCAGCAGCCGGGAGATTGAGGTTCGGACCGGGGAGCTGTTTTTT
abundance: many; v_gene: TRBV27; d_gene: NA; j_gene: TRBJ2-7; CDR3aa: CASSLQGHYEQYF; CDR3nt: TGTGCCAGCAGTTTACAGGGTCACTACGAGCAGTACTTC
abundance: many; v_gene: TRBV28; d_gene: TRBD2; j_gene: TRBJ2-7; CDR3aa: CASEGSGGRYEQYF; CDR3nt: TGTGCCAGCGAAGGGAGCGGGGGGCGGTACGAGCAGTACTTC
abundance: NA; v_gene: TRBV7-9; d_gene: NA; j_gene: TRBJ2-2; CDR3aa: CASTLGRGYTGELFF; CDR3nt: TGTGCCAGCACCCTAGGCCGGGGTTACACCGGGGAGCTGTTTTTT
abundance: many; v_gene: TRBV10-2; d_gene: NA; j_gene: TRBJ2-1; CDR3aa: CASSEQGGEQFF; CDR3nt: TGCGCCAGCAGTGAGCAGGGGGGAGAGCAGTTCTTC
abundance: many; v_gene: TRBV3-1; d_gene: NA; j_gene: TRBJ2-1; CDR3aa: CASSPPGPSYNEQFF; CDR3nt: TGTGCCAGCAGCCCCCCCGGGCCCTCCTACAATGAGCAGTTCTTC
abundance: many; v_gene: TRBV29-1; d_gene: NA; j_gene: TRBJ1-4; CDR3aa: CSGVGPGEKLFF; CDR3nt: TGCAGCGGTGTGGGTCCGGGGGAAAAACTGTTTTTT
abundance: NA; v_gene: TRBV2; d_gene: NA; j_gene: TRBJ1-3; CDR3aa: CASSDVAPGNTIYF; CDR3nt: TGTGCCAGCAGTGACGTCGCTCCTGGAAACACCATATATTTT
abundance: few; v_gene: TRBV7-9; d_gene: NA; j_gene: TRBJ1-2; CDR3aa: CASSLAIQDSNYGYTF; CDR3nt: TGTGCCAGCAGCTTAGCTATACAGGATTCTAACTATGGCTACACCTTC
abundance: many; v_gene: TRBV18; d_gene: NA; j_gene: TRBJ1-4; CDR3aa: CASSPREANEKLFF; CDR3nt: TGTGCCAGCTCACCTCGGGAGGCTAATGAAAAACTGTTTTTT
abundance: NA; v_gene: TRBV4-2; d_gene: NA; j_gene: TRBJ1-2; CDR3aa: CASSQDWQGNYGYTF; CDR3nt: TGTGCCAGCAGCCAAGATTGGCAGGGCAACTATGGCTACACCTTC
abundance: many; v_gene: TRBV7-8; d_gene: NA; j_gene: TRBJ1-4; CDR3aa: CASSLGPPLSTNEKLFF; CDR3nt: TGTGCCAGCAGCTTAGGTCCACCCTTGTCCACTAATGAAAAACTGTTTTTT
abundance: few; v_gene: TRBV28; d_gene: NA; j_gene: TRBJ2-3; CDR3aa: CASSHDSADTQYF; CDR3nt: TGTGCCAGCAGTCACGACAGTGCAGATACGCAGTATTTT
abundance: many; v_gene: TRBV30; d_gene: NA; j_gene: TRBJ2-7; CDR3aa: CAWSVTYEQYF; CDR3nt: TGTGCCTGGAGTGTAACCTACGAGCAGTACTTC
abundance: many; v_gene: TRBV6-6; d_gene: NA; j_gene: TRBJ1-2; CDR3aa: CASMSQGGGYTF; CDR3nt: TGTGCCAGCATGTCACAGGGAGGCGGCTACACCTTC
abundance: NA; v_gene: TRBV11-2; d_gene: NA; j_gene: TRBJ1-6; CDR3aa: CASSLVFADNSPLHF; CDR3nt: TGTGCCAGCAGCTTAGTTTTCGCCGATAATTCACCCCTCCACTTT
abundance: many; v_gene: TRBV6-2/TRBV6-3; d_gene: TRBD2; j_gene: TRBJ2-5; CDR3aa: CASSYRGTSGNFQETQYF; CDR3nt: TGTGCCAGCAGTTACCGCGGGACTAGCGGGAATTTCCAAGAGACCCAGTACTTC
abundance: NA; v_gene: TRBV29-1; d_gene: TRBD1; j_gene: TRBJ2-7; CDR3aa: CSVGQGFPYGQYF; CDR3nt: TGCAGCGTGGGACAGGGCTTTCCCTACGGGCAGTACTTC
abundance: many; v_gene: TRBV4-2; d_gene: TRBD2; j_gene: TRBJ2-2; CDR3aa: CASSQAASGGANTGELFF; CDR3nt: TGTGCCAGCAGCCAAGCGGCTAGCGGGGGGGCGAACACCGGGGAGCTGTTTTTT
abundance: many; v_gene: TRBV20-1; d_gene: NA; j_gene: TRBJ2-3; CDR3aa: CSASSRQGTDTQYF; CDR3nt: TGCAGTGCTAGTTCGAGGCAGGGCACAGATACGCAGTATTTT
abundance: NA; v_gene: TRBV28; d_gene: TRBD1; j_gene: TRBJ1-5; CDR3aa: CASSNDRVSQPQHF; CDR3nt: TGTGCCAGCAGCAATGACAGGGTATCACAGCCCCAGCATTTT